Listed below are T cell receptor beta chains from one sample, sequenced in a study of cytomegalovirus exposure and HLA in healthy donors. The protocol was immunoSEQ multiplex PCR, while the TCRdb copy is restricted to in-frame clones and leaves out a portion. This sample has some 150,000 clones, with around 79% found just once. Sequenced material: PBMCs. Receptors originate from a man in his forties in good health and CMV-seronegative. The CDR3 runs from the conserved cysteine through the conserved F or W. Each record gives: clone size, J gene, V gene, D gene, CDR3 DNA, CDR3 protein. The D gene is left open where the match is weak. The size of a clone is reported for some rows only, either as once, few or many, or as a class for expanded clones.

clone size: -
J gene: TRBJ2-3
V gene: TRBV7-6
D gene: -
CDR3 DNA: TGTGCCAGCAGCCGAGCCGGCCGGGAGGATACGCAGTATTTT
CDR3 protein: CASSRAGREDTQYF

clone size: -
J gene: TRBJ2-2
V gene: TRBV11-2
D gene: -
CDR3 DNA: TGTGCCAGCACCACTAGTTACTCCGGGGAGCTGTTTTTT
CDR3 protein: CASTTSYSGELFF

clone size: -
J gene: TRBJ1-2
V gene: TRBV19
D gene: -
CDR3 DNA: TGTGCCAGTAGTACCCAAGGGGGAAGCGGCTACACCTTC
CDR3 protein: CASSTQGGSGYTF

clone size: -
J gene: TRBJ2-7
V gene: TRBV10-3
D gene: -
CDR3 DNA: TGTGCCATCAGTGAGACCGAGATTAGTAACGAGCAGTACTTC
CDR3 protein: CAISETEISNEQYF

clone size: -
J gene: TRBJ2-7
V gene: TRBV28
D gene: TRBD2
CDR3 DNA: TGTGCCAGCAGAACTAGCGGGATGTCTGGGGAGCAGTACTTC
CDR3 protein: CASRTSGMSGEQYF

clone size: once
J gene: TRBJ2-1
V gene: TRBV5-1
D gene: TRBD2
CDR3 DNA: TGCGCCAGCAGCTTGGCGACTAGCGGGAGTTTGGATGAGCAGTTCTTC
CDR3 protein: CASSLATSGSLDEQFF

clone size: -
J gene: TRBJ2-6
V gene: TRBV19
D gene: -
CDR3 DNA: TGTGCCTCAGCCGAAAACAGGGCCGATGTCCTGACTTTC
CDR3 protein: CASAENRADVLTF

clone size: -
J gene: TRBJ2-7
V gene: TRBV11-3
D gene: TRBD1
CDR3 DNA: TGTGCCAGCAGCCTTTACCGGGACAGGGACGACGAGCAGTACTTC
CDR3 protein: CASSLYRDRDDEQYF

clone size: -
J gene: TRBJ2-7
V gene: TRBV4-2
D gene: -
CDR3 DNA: TGTGCCAGCAGCCAGGCAGGGACAACCTACGAGCAGTACTTC
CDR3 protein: CASSQAGTTYEQYF

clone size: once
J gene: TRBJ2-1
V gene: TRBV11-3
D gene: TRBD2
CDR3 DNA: TGTGCCAGCAGCTTAGCACTAGCGGGAGGGCTCAATGAGCAGTTCTTC
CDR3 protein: CASSLALAGGLNEQFF

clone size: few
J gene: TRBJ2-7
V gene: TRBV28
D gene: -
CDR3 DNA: TGTGCCAGCAGTCCATCGACAGGCTCAATGGAGCAGTACTTC
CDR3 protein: CASSPSTGSMEQYF

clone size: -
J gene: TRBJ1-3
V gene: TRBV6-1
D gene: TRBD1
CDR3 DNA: TGTGCCAGCAATGGACCGGGACAGGGAGGAAACACCATATATTTT
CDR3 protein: CASNGPGQGGNTIYF

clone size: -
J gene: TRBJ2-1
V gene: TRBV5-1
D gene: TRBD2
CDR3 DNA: TGCGCCAGCAGCTTGGTGCCCCCCGGGACTAGCGGGGACAATGAGCAGTTCTTC
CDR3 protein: CASSLVPPGTSGDNEQFF

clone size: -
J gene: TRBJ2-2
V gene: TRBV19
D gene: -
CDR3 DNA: TGTGCCAGTAGTCCTCATTGGACAGCTCAAAGGGGCACCGGGGAGCTGTTTTTT
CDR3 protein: CASSPHWTAQRGTGELFF

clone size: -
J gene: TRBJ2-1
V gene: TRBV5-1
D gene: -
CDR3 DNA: TGCGCCAGCAGCCTGACTGGGTCCTACAATGAGCAGTTCTTC
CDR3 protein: CASSLTGSYNEQFF

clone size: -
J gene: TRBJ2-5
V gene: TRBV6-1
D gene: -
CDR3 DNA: TGTGCCAGCAGTGAACCCGGGAGCTGGGAGACCCAGTACTTC
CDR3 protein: CASSEPGSWETQYF

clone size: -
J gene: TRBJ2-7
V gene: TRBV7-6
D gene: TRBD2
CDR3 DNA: TGTGCCAGCAGCTTAATGGGGTCACGGGGGGACGAGCAGTACTTC
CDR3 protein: CASSLMGSRGDEQYF

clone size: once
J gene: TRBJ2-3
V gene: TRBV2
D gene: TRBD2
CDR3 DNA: TGTGCCAGCAGTGAAGGGGGACTAGCGGGAACAGATACGCAGTATTTT
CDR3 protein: CASSEGGLAGTDTQYF

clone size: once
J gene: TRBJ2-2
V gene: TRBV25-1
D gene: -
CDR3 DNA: TGTGCCAGCAGTGAGGCTAGCGTACGCACCGGGGAGCTGTTTTTT
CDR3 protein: CASSEASVRTGELFF

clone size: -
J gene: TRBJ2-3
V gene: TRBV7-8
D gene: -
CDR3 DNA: TGTGCCAGCAGCTTAGGGCGGGGCACAGATACGCAGTATTTT
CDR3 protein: CASSLGRGTDTQYF

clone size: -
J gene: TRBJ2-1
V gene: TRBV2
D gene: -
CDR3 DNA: TGTGCCAGCAGTGAAGGGCTAGCAGTCAATGAGCAGTTCTTC
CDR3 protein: CASSEGLAVNEQFF

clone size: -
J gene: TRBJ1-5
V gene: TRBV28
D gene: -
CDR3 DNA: TGTGCCAGCAGCGCGGGGGGACGGGGTCAGCCCCAGCATTTT
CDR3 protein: CASSAGGRGQPQHF

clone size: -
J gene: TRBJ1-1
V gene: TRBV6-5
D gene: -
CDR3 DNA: TGTGCCAGCGGGCCCACTGAAGCTTTCTTT
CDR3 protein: CASGPTEAFF

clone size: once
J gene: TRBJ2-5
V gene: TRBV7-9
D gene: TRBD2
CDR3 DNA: TGTTCCAGCCGCGGACTAGCGGGCATCCAGCAGTACTTC
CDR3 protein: CSSRGLAGIQQYF

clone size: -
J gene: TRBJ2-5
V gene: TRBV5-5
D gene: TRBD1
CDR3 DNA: TGTGCCAGCAGCTTAAAACCGGGACAGCAAGAGACCCAGTACTTC
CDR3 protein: CASSLKPGQQETQYF

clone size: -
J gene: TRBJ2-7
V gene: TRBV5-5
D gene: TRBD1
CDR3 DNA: TGTGCCAGCAGCAACCGTTGGGACAGGGGGCAGAACGAGCAGTACTTC
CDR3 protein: CASSNRWDRGQNEQYF

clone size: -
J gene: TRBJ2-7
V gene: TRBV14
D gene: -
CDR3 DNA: TGTGCCAGCAGCCAATCCCCCCGGAGGTGGTACTTC
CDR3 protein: CASSQSPRRWYF

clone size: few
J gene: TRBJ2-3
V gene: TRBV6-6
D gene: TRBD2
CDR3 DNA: TGTGCCAGCAGTTACGGGGCTAGCGGGAGCAATACGCAGTATTTT
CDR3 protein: CASSYGASGSNTQYF

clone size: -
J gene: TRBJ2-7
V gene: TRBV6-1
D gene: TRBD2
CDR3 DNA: TGTGCCAGCAGTCCCCTCGGGGGGGGTTCGGAAGAGCAGTACTTC
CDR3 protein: CASSPLGGGSEEQYF

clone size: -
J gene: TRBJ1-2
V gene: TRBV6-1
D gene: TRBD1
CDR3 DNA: TGTGCCAGCAGCACAGGGACAGTCGCTTATGGCTACACCTTC
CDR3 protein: CASSTGTVAYGYTF

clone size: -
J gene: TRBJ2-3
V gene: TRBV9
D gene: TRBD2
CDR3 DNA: TGTGCCAGCAGCGTATCCGGGAGGGGAGCAGATACGCAGTATTTT
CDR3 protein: CASSVSGRGADTQYF

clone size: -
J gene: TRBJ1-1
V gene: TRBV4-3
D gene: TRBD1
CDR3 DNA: TGCGCCAGCAGCCGCGACAGGGGGGGAACTGAAGCTTTCTTT
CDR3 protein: CASSRDRGGTEAFF

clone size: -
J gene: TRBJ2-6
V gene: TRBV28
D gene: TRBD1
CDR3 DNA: TGTGCCAGCAGTTGGGGCCCGGGACAGGGACTCTCTGGGGCCAACGTCCTGACTTTC
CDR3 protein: CASSWGPGQGLSGANVLTF